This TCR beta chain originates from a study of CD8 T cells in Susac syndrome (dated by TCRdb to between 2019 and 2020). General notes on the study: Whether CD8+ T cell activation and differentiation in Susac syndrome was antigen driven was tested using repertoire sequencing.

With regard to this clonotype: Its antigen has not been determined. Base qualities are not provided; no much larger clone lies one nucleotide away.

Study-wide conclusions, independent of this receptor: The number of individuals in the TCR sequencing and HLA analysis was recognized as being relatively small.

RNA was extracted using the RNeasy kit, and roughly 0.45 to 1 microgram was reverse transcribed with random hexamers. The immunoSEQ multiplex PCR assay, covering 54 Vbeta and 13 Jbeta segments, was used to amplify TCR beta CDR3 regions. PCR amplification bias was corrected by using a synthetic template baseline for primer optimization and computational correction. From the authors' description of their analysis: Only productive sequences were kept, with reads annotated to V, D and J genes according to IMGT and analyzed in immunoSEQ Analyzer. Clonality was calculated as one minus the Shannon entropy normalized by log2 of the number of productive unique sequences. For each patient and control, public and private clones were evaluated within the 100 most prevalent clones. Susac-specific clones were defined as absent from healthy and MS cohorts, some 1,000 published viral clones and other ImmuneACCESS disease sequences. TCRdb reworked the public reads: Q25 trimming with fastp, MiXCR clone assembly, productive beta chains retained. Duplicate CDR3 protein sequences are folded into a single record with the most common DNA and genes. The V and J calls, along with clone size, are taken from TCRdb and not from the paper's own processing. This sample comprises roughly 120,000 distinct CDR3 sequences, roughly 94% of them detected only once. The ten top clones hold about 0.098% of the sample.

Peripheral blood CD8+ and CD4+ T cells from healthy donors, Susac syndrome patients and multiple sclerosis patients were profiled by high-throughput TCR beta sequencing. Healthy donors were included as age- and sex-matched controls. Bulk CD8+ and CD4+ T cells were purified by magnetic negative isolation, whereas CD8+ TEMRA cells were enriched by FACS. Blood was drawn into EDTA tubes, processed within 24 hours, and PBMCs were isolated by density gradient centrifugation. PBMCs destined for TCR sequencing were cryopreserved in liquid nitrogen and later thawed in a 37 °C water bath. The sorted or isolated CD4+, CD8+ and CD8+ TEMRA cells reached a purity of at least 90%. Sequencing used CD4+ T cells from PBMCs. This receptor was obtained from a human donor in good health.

The nucleotide sequence reads as follows: TGCGCTCGAGTAGCGGGAGGGAAGGTAGATACGCAGTATTTT. Its protein reads: CARVAGGKVDTQYF. The chain links TRBV20-1 with TRBJ2-3; 11 bases in between match TRBD2. The CDR3 has 14 amino acids, counting the end cysteine and phenylalanine. CDR3 DNA only is kept here, 42 bases in frame from base 1. Based on the germline V gene (reference sequence), the CDR1 and CDR2 sequences are DFQATT and SNEGSKA.